This TCR beta chain was recorded in a study of Graves' ophthalmopathy and Graves' hyperthyroidism. Background on the study: Upon initial diagnosis and before any treatment, peripheral blood was collected.

This CDR3 has 13 amino acids. The germline gives CDR1 DFQATT, CDR2 SNEGSKA (reference sequence). V lost 6 bases to trimming and J lost 3 bases, with 15 bases between them. This clonotype was recorded many times. The TCR beta CDR3 regions underwent amplification from RNA transcripts. An initial RT-PCR round employing HTBI primers preceded a second-round multiplex PCR. TCRdb analysed the multiplex PCR reads with MiXCR anew, one entry per CDR3 protein. This sample has about 370,000 distinct CDR3 sequences, with about 17% found just once. Sequencing input: peripheral blood. The clonotype comes from a woman between 18 and 29 years old with Graves' ophthalmopathy. This chain uses TRBV20-1 with TRBJ2-7; D tentatively fits TRBD1 or TRBD2 (5 bases each). In DNA, the CDR3 is TGCAGTGCCCGTGGGGGATGGGGCTACGAGCAGTACTTC. Protein: CSARGGWGYEQYF.